A single sample gave rise to the 12 T cell receptor beta chains below, sequenced in a study of technical replicates of blood from a handful of donors. Sequencing used immunoSEQ multiplex PCR; TCRdb keeps in-frame clones, though not all of them. The table lists about 98,000 clones, approximately 95% of them singletons. The sequencing sample was made of T cells isolated from PBMCs. Receptors were obtained from a human donor in good health.

The chain links TRBV19 to TRBJ1-4; 9 bases agree with TRBD1. CDR1 LNHDA and CDR2 SQIVND come from the germline V gene (reference sequence). V was pared by 4 bases and J by 5 bases, with 5 bases of the junction left unmatched. The CDR3 is made up of 15 amino acids. DNA for the CDR3: TGTGCCAGTAGTAGCGCCGGGACAGGGAATGAAAAACTGTTTTTT. It yields the protein CASSSAGTGNEKLFF.

The CDR3 reads CASSAGQGAGYTF. As DNA, the CDR3 is TGTGCCAGCAGCGCGGGACAGGGGGCTGGCTACACCTTC. The chain uses TRBV9 and TRBJ1-2; 12 nucleotides line up with TRBD1. Germline CDR1 is SGDLS and CDR2 is YYNGEE. Trimming cost V 3 bases and J 7 bases; bases outside gene matches: 1. The CDR3 totals 13 residues.

CDR3 DNA sequence: TGTGCCAGCAGCTTCCTGACTAGCGGGAGGATTAACAATGAGCAGTTCTTC. Encoded protein: CASSFLTSGRINNEQFF. The chain employs TRBV7-9 and TRBJ2-1, with TRBD2 matching 13 bases. J was trimmed by 5 bases and V by 3 bases; bases with no gene match: 7. Germline CDR1 is SEHNR and CDR2 is FQNEAQ (reference sequence). CDR3 length: 17 residues.

This rearrangement joins TRBV30 to TRBJ1-1; possibly TRBD1 for D (5 bases). The V gene's germline CDR1 is GTSNPN and CDR2 SVGIG (reference sequence). The CDR3 has 13 residues. The V and J ends lost 2 bases and 0 bases respectively, with 7 bases between them. CDR3 region: CAWSSGMNTEAFF. CDR3 nucleotide sequence: TGTGCCTGGAGTTCAGGGATGAACACTGAAGCTTTCTTT.

The chain recombines TRBV5-6 with TRBJ1-2, with D hard to call. This CDR3 is built from 15 residues. Trimming took off 0 bases at V and 3 bases at J, with 12 bases between the two ends. Germline assignment: CDR1 SGHDT and CDR2 YYEEEE. CDR3 sequence (DNA): TGTGCCAGCAGCTTGGGCGTCCTAACCCACTATGGCTACACCTTC. Translated, it gives CASSLGVLTHYGYTF. The full variable domain, rest sourced from reference TRBV5-6 and TRBJ1-2, is DAGVTQSPTHLIKTRGQQVTLRCSPKSGHDTVSWYQQALGQGPQFIFQYYEEEERQRGNFPDRFSGHQFPNYSSELNVNALLLGDSALYLCASSLGVLTHYGYTFGSGTRLTVV.

As for this clone: The same CDR3 also results from other DNA sequences found in this sample. The V call is TRBV9, the J call TRBJ2-7, with TRBD2 matching 7 bases. Trimming took 0 bases from V and 3 from J; bases not matched to a gene: 3. CDR3 length: 14 residues. Germline values: CDR1 SGDLS, CDR2 YYNGEE. CDR3 nucleotide sequence: TGTGCCAGCAGCGTAGGGGGGGGAGGCTACGAGCAGTACTTC. Protein: CASSVGGGGYEQYF.

This chain uses TRBV5-1 with TRBJ2-3; TRBD2 aligns across 9 bases. V trimming: 2 bases; J trimming: 3 bases; junction bases outside the gene matches: 13. This CDR3 contains 18 residues. Germline CDR1 and CDR2: SGHRS and YFSETQ. In DNA, the CDR3 is TGCGCCAGCAGCTTTGGCCTAGTAGCGGGAGTTGGTACAGATACGCAGTATTTT. Protein sequence: CASSFGLVAGVGTDTQYF.

This rearrangement joins TRBV28 to TRBJ2-7; the match to TRBD2 covers 8 bases. The length of the CDR3 is 15 residues. Germline lookup yields CDR1 MDHEN and CDR2 SYDVKM. J was trimmed by 1 base and V by 8 bases; bases with no gene match: 10. The CDR3 region is CASVEHGGGSYEQYF. The CDR3 DNA reads TGTGCCAGCGTTGAACACGGGGGGGGATCCTACGAGCAGTACTTC. The full variable domain, with the rest looked up from reference TRBV28 and TRBJ2-7, is DVKVTQSSRYLVKRTGEKVFLECVQDMDHENMFWYRQDPGLGLRLIYFSYDVKMKEKGDIPEGYSVSREKKERFSLILESASTNQTSMYLCASVEHGGGSYEQYFGPGTRLTVT.

The chain carries TRBV7-9 and TRBJ2-7, with D unresolved. Germline V gene lookup returns CDR1 SEHNR and CDR2 FQNEAQ (reference sequence). The CDR3 runs 15 residues. Trimming removed 1 base from V and 3 bases from J, with 13 bases in between. CDR3 bases: TGTGCCAGCAGCTTAGAGTTCCCTATTTTCTACGAGCAGTACTTC. It is translated as CASSLEFPIFYEQYF.

This clone has a single count. The J gene is TRBJ2-1, the V gene TRBV6-5; 12 bases line up with TRBD2. CDR1 and CDR2 from the germline V gene are MNHEY and SVGAGI. The CDR3 totals 15 residues. J was trimmed by 6 bases and V by 4 bases; bases with no gene match: 4. As DNA, the CDR3 is TGTGCCAGCAGTTTCGGGACTAGCGGGTCCAATGAGCAGTTCTTC. Its protein is CASSFGTSGSNEQFF.

A single count supports this clone. The V gene is TRBV6-6, the J gene TRBJ2-1; D is ambiguous. V lost 7 bases and J lost 0, with 10 bases in between. CDR1 and CDR2 (germline): MNHNY, SVGAGI (reference sequence). This CDR3 region has 14 residues. The chain's CDR3 is CASTLSGSYNEQFF. The CDR3 region has the DNA TGTGCCAGCACCCTTTCGGGCTCCTACAATGAGCAGTTCTTC.

The chain recombines TRBV11-3 with TRBJ2-3; no firm D call. The CDR3 covers 15 residues. Trimming left V 2 bases short and J 4 bases short, with 13 bases between. CDR1 and CDR2 (germline): SGHNT, YENEEA. The CDR3 reads CASSLTWARPDTQYF. The CDR3 region has the DNA TGTGCCAGCAGCTTAACCTGGGCCCGGCCAGATACGCAGTATTTT.